This section outlines one T cell receptor (beta chain) sequence together with its context. Produced via immunoSEQ multiplex PCR; TCRdb's table is partial and in-frame only. The repertoire holds around 74,000 clones, with just over 90% as singletons. This sample is drawn from a study of T cell responses to AZD1222 COVID-19 vaccine. The receptor's source is an adult in good health. The sequencing used peripheral blood, collected on day 0 of MenACWY control vaccination.

The CDR3 reads CASSFLGVGGYTF. Written as DNA, the CDR3 is TGTGCCAGCAGTTTCCTTGGGGTAGGAGGCTACACCTTC. V is TRBV12-3 or TRBV12-4 and J is TRBJ1-2, with D hard to call. V was clipped by 3 bases and J by 8 bases, with 13 bases between them. The CDR3 spans 13 residues.